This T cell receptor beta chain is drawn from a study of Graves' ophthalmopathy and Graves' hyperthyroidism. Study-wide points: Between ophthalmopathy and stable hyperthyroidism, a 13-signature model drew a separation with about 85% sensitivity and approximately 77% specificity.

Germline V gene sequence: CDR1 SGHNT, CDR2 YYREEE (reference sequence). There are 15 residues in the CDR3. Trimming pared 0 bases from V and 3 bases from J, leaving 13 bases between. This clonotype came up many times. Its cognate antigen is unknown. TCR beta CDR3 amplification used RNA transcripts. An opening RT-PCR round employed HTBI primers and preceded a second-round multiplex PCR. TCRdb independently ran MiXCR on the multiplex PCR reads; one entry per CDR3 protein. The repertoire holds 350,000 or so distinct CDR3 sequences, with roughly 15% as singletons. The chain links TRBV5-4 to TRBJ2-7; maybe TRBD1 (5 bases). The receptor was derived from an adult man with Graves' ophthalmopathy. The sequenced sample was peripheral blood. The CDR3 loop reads CASSLESQGRYEQYF. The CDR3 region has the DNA TGTGCCAGCAGCTTGGAATCCCAGGGCCGCTACGAGCAGTACTTC.